The clone carrying this T cell receptor (beta chain) came up once. Its antigen is unidentified. With autoimmune disease history or systemic immunosuppression, patients were excluded. This sample is part of a study of OX40 agonist ivuxolimab in advanced cancers. Background on the study: Partial responses were observed in three patients, of whom one had hepatocellular carcinoma and two had cutaneous melanoma.

This CDR3 has 13 residues. The V end lost 3 bases, the J end lost 1 base, and 7 bases lay between the germline ends. Germline V gene sequence: CDR1 MDHEN, CDR2 SYDVKM. Produced via immunoSEQ multiplex PCR; TCRdb's table is partial and in-frame only. This table holds under 35,000 clones, around 76% found once. Overall study findings and caveats: Individuals who were partial responders at 0.1-3.0 mg/kg had clonal expansion that ranked among the lowest.

The sequence was collected from an adult with an advanced solid tumor such as melanoma, head and neck, liver or kidney cancer. The sample in question was CD4+ or CD8+ T cells sorted from blood, obtained in a trial of the OX40 agonist ivuxolimab. The chain uses TRBV28 and TRBJ2-7; no clear D gene. The CDR3 reads CASSLPGSYEQYF. CDR3 sequence (DNA): TGTGCCAGCAGTTTGCCGGGTTCCTACGAGCAGTACTTC.